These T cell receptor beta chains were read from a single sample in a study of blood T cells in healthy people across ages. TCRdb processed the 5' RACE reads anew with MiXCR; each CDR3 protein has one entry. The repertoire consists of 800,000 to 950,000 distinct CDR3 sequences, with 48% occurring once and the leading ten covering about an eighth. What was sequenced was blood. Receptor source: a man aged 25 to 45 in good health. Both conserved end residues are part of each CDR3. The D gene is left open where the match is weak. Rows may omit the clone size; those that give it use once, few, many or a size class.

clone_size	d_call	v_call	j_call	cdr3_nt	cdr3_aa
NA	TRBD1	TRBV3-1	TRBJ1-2	TGTGCCAGCAGACATGACAGGGAAGGCTACACCTTC	CASRHDREGYTF
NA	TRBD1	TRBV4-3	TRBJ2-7	TGCGCCAGCAGCCAAGATCTGAGGACAGGGAGCTACGAGCAGTACTTC	CASSQDLRTGSYEQYF
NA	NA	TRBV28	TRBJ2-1	TGTGCCAGCAGTCCCCAGGAAGAGACCCAGTTCTTC	CASSPQEETQFF
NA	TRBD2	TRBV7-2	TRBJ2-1	TGTGCCAGCACTCGCGGACTAGCGGGGGATGAGCAGTTCTTC	CASTRGLAGDEQFF
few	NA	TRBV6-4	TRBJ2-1	TGTGCCAGCGGGACCGACCGGGGTGGCTCCAATGAGCAGTTCTTC	CASGTDRGGSNEQFF
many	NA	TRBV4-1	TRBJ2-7	TGCGCCAGCAGCTTCGACCGGGGAGCCTACGAGCAGTACTTC	CASSFDRGAYEQYF
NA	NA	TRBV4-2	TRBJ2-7	TGTGCCAGCAGCCAAGAACTCCGAGGGGCCTACGAGCAGTACTTC	CASSQELRGAYEQYF
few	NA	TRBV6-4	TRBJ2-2	TGTGCCAGCAGCGTCGGGGGCTCGGGCACCGGGGAGCTGTTTTTT	CASSVGGSGTGELFF
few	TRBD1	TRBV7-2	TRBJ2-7	TGTGCCAGCAGCTTACTCGGACAGGGTGTCTTCTACGAGCAGTACTTC	CASSLLGQGVFYEQYF
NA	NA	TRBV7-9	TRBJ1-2	TGTGCCAGCAGCTTAGGATCTACAGACTCTAATGGCTACACCTTC	CASSLGSTDSNGYTF
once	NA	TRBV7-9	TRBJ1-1	TGTGCCAGCAGCTTAGCGGGGACCAACGCTGAAGCTTTCTTT	CASSLAGTNAEAFF
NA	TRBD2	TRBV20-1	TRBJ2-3	TGCAGTGCTAGAGATGGGGCTAGCGGGGACACAGATACGCAGTATTTT	CSARDGASGDTDTQYF
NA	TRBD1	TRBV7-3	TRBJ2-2	TGTGCCAGCAGCCGAGACAGGGGTACGAACACCGGGGAGCTGTTTTTT	CASSRDRGTNTGELFF
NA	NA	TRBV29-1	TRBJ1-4	TGCAGCCCTGTTGTTGTCGGAGGGGTCAGCTACTTGAATGAAAAACTGTTTTTT	CSPVVVGGVSYLNEKLFF
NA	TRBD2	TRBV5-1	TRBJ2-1	TGCGCCAGCAGCTTGTATAGGATTAGCGGGGGCAACAATGAGCAGTTCTTC	CASSLYRISGGNNEQFF
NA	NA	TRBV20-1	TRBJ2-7	TGCAGTGCTAGGACCCCGTTCGGTACCTACGAGCAGTACTTC	CSARTPFGTYEQYF
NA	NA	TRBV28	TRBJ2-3	TGTGCCAGCAGTTCGTCAAGGGGGTCAGATACGCAGTATTTT	CASSSSRGSDTQYF
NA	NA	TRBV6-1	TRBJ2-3	TGTGCCAGCAAAACTATGGCAGGGCGATCGAGAAGCACAGATACGCAGTATTTT	CASKTMAGRSRSTDTQYF
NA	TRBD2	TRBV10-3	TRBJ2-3	TGTGCCATCGGTGAGAAAACTAGCGGGGGGGCCGGTGGTACGCAGTATTTT	CAIGEKTSGGAGGTQYF
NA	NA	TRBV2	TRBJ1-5	TGTACCAGCAGTGGGGAGAAACAGGGTGGTCAGCCCCAGCATTTT	CTSSGEKQGGQPQHF
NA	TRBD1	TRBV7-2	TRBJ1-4	TGTGCCAGCAGCAGACAGGGGAATGAAAAACTGATTTTT	CASSRQGNEKLIF
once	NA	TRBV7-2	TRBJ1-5	TGTGCCAGCAGCTTAAGGGGCGCGGGCAGAAATCAGCCCCAGCATTTT	CASSLRGAGRNQPQHF
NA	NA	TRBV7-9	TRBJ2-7	TGTGCCAGCGGACATGAGGCCTACGAGCAGTACTTC	CASGHEAYEQYF
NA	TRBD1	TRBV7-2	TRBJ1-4	TGTGCCAGCAGCCCACTGGGGACAGGGGCTGAAAAACTGTTTTTT	CASSPLGTGAEKLFF